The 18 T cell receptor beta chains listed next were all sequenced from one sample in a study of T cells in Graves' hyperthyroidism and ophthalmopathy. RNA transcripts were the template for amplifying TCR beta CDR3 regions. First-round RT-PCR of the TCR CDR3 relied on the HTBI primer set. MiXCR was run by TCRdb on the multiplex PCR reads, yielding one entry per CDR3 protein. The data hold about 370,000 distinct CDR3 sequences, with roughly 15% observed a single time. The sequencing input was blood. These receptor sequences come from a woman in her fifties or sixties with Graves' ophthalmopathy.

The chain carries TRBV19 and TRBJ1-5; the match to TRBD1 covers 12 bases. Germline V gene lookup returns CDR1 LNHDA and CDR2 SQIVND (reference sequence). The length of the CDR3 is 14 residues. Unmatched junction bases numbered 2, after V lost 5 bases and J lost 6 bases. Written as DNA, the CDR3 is TGTGCCAGTAGTGGGACAGGGGGCCTTCAGCCCCAGCATTTT. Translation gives CASSGTGGLQPQHF.

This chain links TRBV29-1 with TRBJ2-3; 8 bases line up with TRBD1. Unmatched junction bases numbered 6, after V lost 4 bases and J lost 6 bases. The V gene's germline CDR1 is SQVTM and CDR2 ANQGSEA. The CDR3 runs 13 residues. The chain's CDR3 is CSVAGQAGDTQYF. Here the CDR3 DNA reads TGCAGCGTTGCGGGACAGGCGGGGGATACGCAGTATTTT.

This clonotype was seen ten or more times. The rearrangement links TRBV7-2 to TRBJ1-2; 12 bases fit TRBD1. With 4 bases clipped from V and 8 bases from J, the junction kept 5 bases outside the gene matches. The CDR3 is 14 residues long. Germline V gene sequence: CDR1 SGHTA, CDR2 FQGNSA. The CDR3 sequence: CASSSGTGGRGYTF. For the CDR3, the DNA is TGTGCCAGCAGCTCGGGGACAGGGGGCAGGGGCTACACCTTC.

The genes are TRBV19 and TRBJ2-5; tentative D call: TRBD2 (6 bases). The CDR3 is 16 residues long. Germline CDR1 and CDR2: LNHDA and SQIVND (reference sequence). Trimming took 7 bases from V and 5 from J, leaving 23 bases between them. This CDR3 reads CASTEHGTPVGETQYF. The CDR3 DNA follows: TGTGCCAGTACCGAGCACGGGACTCCGGTCGGCGAGACCCAGTACTTC.

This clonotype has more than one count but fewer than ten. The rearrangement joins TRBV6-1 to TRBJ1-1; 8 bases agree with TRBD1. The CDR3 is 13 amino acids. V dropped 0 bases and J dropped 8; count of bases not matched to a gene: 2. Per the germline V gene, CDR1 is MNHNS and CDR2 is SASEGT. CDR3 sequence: CASSEAWDREAFF. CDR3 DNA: TGTGCCAGCAGTGAAGCATGGGACAGGGAAGCTTTCTTT.

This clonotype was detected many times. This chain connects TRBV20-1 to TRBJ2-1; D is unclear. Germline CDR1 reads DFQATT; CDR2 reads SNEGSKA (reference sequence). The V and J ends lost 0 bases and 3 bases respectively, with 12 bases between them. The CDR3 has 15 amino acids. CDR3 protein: CSARDRHKNYNEQFF. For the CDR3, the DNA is TGCAGTGCTAGAGATCGGCACAAAAACTACAATGAGCAGTTCTTC.

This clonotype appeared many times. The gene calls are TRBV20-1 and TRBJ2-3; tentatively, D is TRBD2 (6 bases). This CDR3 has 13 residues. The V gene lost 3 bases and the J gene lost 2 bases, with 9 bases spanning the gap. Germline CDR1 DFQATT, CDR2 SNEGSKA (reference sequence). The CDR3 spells CSASGGDTDTQYF. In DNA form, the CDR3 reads TGCAGTGCTAGCGGGGGTGACACAGATACGCAGTATTTT.

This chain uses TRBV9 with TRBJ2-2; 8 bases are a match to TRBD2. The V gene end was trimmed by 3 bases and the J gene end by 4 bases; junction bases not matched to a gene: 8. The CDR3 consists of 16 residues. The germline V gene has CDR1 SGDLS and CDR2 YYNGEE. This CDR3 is CASSAISGSPTGELFF. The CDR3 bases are TGTGCCAGCAGCGCCATCAGCGGGAGTCCCACCGGGGAGCTGTTTTTT.

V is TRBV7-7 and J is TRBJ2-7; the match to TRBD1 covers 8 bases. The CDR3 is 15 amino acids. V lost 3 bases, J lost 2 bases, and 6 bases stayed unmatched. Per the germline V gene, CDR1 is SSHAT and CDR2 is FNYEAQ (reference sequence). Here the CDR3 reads CASSFGTGGAYEQYF. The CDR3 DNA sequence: TGTGCCAGCAGCTTCGGGACAGGAGGCGCCTACGAGCAGTACTTC.

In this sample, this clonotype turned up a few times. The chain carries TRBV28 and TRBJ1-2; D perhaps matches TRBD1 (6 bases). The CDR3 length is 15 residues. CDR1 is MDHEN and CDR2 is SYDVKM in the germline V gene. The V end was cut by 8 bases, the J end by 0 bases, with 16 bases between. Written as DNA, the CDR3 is TGTGCCAGCGAGGGGGGGGGCACGTCTAACTATGGCTACACCTTC. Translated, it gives CASEGGGTSNYGYTF.

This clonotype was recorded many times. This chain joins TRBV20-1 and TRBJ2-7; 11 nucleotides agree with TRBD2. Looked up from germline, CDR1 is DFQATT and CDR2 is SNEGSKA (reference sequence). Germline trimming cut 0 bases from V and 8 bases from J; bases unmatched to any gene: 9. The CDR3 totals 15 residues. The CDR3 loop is CSARDNQGLAVQQYF. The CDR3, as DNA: TGCAGTGCTAGAGATAATCAGGGACTAGCGGTGCAGCAGTACTTC.

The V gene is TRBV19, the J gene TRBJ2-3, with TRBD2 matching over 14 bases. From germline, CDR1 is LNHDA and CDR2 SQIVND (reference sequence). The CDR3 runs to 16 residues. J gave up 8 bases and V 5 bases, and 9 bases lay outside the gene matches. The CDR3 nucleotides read TGTGCCAGTAGTCCCTCGGGACTAGCGGGAGAACGTACGCAGTATTTT. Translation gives CASSPSGLAGERTQYF.

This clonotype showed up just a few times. CDR3 sequence: CAWIPRGAGRVGELFF. Written as DNA, the CDR3 is TGTGCCTGGATCCCCAGAGGGGCGGGACGGGTCGGGGAGCTGTTTTTT. This chain connects TRBV30 to TRBJ2-2; TRBD2 might be the D (6 bases). Trimming removed 4 bases from V and 7 bases from J, with 22 bases in between. Germline CDR1 and CDR2: GTSNPN and SVGIG (reference sequence). This CDR3 region has 16 residues.

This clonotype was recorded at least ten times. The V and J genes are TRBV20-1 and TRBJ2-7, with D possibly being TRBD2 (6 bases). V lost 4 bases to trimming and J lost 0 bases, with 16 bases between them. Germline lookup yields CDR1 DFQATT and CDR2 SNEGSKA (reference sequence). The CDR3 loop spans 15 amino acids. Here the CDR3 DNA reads TGCAGTGCTACGTCTGGCGGGGCTAACTCCTACGAGCAGTACTTC. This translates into CSATSGGANSYEQYF.

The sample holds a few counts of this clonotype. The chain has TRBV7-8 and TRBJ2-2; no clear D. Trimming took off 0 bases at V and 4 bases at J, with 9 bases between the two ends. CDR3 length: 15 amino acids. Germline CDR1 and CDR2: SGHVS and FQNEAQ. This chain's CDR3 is CASSLAGSGTGELFF. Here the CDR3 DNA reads TGTGCCAGCAGCTTAGCGGGCTCGGGCACCGGGGAGCTGTTTTTT.

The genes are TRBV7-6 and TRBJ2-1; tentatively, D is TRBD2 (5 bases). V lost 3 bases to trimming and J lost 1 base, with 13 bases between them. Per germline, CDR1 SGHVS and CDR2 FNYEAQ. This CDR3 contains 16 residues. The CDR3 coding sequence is TGTGCCAGCAGCTTCGTTGGAGGTGGGTCCTACAATGAGCAGTTCTTC. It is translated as CASSFVGGGSYNEQFF.

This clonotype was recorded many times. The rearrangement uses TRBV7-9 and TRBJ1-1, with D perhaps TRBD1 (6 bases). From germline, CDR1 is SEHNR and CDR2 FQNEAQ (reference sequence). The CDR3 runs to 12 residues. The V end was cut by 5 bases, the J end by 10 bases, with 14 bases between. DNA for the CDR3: TGTGCCAGCAGCCAATACAGGGAAGCAGCTTTCTTT. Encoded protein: CASSQYREAAFF.

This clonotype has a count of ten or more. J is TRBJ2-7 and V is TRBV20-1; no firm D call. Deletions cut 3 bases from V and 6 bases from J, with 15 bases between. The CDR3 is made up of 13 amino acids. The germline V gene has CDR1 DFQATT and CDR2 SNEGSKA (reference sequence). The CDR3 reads CSARVPHPIEQYF. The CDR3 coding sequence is TGCAGTGCTAGGGTCCCCCATCCCATCGAGCAGTACTTC.